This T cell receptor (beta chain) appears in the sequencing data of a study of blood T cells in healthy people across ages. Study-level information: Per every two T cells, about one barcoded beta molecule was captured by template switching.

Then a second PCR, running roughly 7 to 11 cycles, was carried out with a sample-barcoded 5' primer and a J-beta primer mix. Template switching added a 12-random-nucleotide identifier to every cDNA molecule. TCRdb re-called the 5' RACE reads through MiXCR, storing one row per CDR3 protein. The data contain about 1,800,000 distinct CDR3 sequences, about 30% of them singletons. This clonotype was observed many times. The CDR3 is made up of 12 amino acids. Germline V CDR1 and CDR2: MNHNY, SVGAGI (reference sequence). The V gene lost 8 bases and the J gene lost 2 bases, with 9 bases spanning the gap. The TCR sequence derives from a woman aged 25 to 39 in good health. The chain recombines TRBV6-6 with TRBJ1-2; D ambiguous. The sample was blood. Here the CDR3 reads CASGQWNYGYTF. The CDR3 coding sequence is TGTGCCAGCGGCCAGTGGAACTATGGCTACACCTTC.